This section outlines one T cell receptor beta chain sequence together with its context. As yet, its antigen is unknown. Profiling relied on immunoSEQ multiplex PCR, and the TCRdb table lists in-frame clones only, not all of them. The table has roughly 83,000 clones, roughly 83% seen once. The data originate from a study of T cell responses to AZD1222 COVID-19 vaccine. In the study overall: Pooled samples include second doses given at about 4 or 12 weeks. Study-wide points: In the spike-specific TCR repertoire, nearly half reportedly target unmutated variant regions. Two AZD1222 administrations were followed by greater Spike-specific TCR breadth and depth.

The receptor was derived from an adult in good health. Sequencing was performed on peripheral blood, taken on day 0 of AZD1222 vaccination.

The chain's CDR3 is CASSQGAREEKLFF. CDR3 nucleotide sequence: TGTGCCAGCTCACAAGGGGCGAGAGAGGAAAAACTGTTTTTT. The rearrangement joins TRBV18 to TRBJ1-4, with D maybe TRBD1 (5 bases). The germline V gene has CDR1 KGHSH and CDR2 LQKENI. This CDR3 has 14 residues. The V gene lost 4 bases and the J gene lost 8 bases, with 14 bases spanning the gap.